The 29 T cell receptor beta chains below all came from one sample that was sequenced in a study of control samples from healthy donors and cancer patients. Produced via immunoSEQ multiplex PCR; TCRdb's table is partial and in-frame only. Of 25,000 to 30,000 clones listed, just under 90% are singletons. Sequencing was carried out using PBMCs. These receptors came from a woman aged 40 to 55 with lung cancer.

The chain employs TRBV9 and TRBJ1-2; D perhaps matches TRBD1 (5 bases). V shed 3 bases and J shed 7 bases, with 13 bases lying between them. Germline V CDR1 and CDR2: SGDLS, YYNGEE. This CDR3 is 13 amino acids long. The CDR3 bases are TGTGCCAGCAGCGAGGGAGGGGTGACTGGCTACACCTTC. Translated: CASSEGGVTGYTF. The full variable domain, completed using reference TRBV9 and TRBJ1-2, is DSGVTQTPKHLITATGQRVTLRCSPRSGDLSVYWYQQSLDQGLQFLIQYYNGEERAKGNILERFSAQQFPDLHSELNLSSLELGDSALYFCASSEGGVTGYTFGSGTRLTVV.

This clone was seen a few times. The genes are TRBV5-1 and TRBJ1-1; D gene ambiguous. Trimming shortened V by 0 bases and J by 2 bases, and 5 bases separated the two germline ends. Germline V gene data show CDR1 as SGHRS and CDR2 as YFSETQ. The CDR3 runs to 13 residues. This chain's CDR3 is CASSLELNTEAFF. The CDR3 nucleotides read TGCGCCAGCAGCTTGGAACTTAACACTGAAGCTTTCTTT.

The V and J genes are TRBV19 and TRBJ2-7; 8 bases align to TRBD2. V trimming: 5 bases; J trimming: 7 bases; junction bases outside the gene matches: 19. Germline-derived CDR1 and CDR2 are LNHDA and SQIVND (reference sequence). CDR3 length: 17 amino acids. The CDR3 sequence is CASSFGLVLPLAGEQYF. CDR3 DNA: TGTGCCAGTAGTTTCGGACTAGTTCTACCCCTAGCGGGTGAGCAGTACTTC.

This chain links TRBV5-8 with TRBJ2-1, with no clear D. This CDR3 spans 13 amino acids. V gave up 0 bases and J gave up 4 bases, with 5 bases separating them. CDR1 and CDR2 (germline): SGHTS, YDEGEE. The CDR3 DNA sequence: TGTGCCAGCAGCTTGGAGCCTTACAATGAGCAGTTCTTC. Translation gives CASSLEPYNEQFF. The whole variable domain, filled in from reference TRBV5-8 and TRBJ2-1, reads EAGVTQSPTHLIKTRGQQATLRCSPISGHTSVYWYQQALGLGLQFLLWYDEGEERNRGNFPPRFSGRQFPNYSSELNVNALELEDSALYLCASSLEPYNEQFFGPGTRLTVL.

The V gene is TRBV6-5, the J gene TRBJ1-1, with a tentative D call TRBD1 (6 bases). The length of the CDR3 is 13 residues. The V and J ends lost 5 bases and 6 bases respectively, with 13 bases between them. Germline lookup yields CDR1 MNHEY and CDR2 SVGAGI. DNA for the CDR3: TGTGCCAGCAGTAGCGACAGGCCATCTGAAGCTTTCTTT. Amino acids: CASSSDRPSEAFF.

V and J are TRBV5-5 and TRBJ2-5; possibly TRBD2 for D (6 bases). Trimming stripped 3 bases from V and 5 bases from J, with 11 bases between. Germline V gene data show CDR1 as SGHKS and CDR2 as YYEKEE (reference sequence). The CDR3 runs to 13 residues. The DNA of the CDR3 is TGTGCCAGCAGCTCCCGGGCGGGGGAGACCCAGTACTTC. Its translation: CASSSRAGETQYF.

This clone was detected a few times. The chain joins TRBV3-1 (or the pseudogene TRBV3-2) to TRBJ2-7; no clear D. V shed 0 bases and J shed 1 base, with 7 bases lying between them. The length of the CDR3 is 14 residues. Germline CDR1 reads LGHDT; CDR2 reads YNNKEL (reference sequence). This CDR3 reads CASSQDSPSYEQYF. The CDR3 DNA follows: TGTGCCAGCAGCCAAGATAGCCCATCCTACGAGCAGTACTTC.

J is TRBJ1-3 and V is TRBV6-1, with D possibly being TRBD1 (6 bases). The ends were cut back, 4 bases at V and 0 bases at J, with 25 bases in the middle. Germline assignment: CDR1 MNHNS and CDR2 SASEGT. There are 20 residues in the CDR3. This CDR3 reads CASSGGPTGTVALSGNTIYF. The CDR3 bases are TGTGCCAGCAGTGGAGGTCCGACAGGCACCGTAGCCCTCTCTGGAAACACCATATATTTT.

The V call is TRBV19, the J call TRBJ1-1; 8 nucleotides align to TRBD1. Trimming took 6 bases from V and 1 from J; bases not matched to a gene: 7. The CDR3 runs 15 residues. The germline V gene encodes CDR1 LNHDA and CDR2 SQIVND (reference sequence). CDR3 sequence: CASSDRDRTNTEAFF. The CDR3, as DNA: TGTGCCAGTAGCGACCGGGACAGGACGAACACTGAAGCTTTCTTT.

The chain has TRBV4-2 and TRBJ1-1; no reliable D call. There are 15 residues in the CDR3. Germline V lookup: CDR1 LGHNA, CDR2 YNFKEQ. V gave up 1 base and J gave up 1 base, with 10 bases separating them. This CDR3 reads CASSQGWGENTEAFF. CDR3 DNA sequence: TGTGCCAGCAGCCAAGGGTGGGGTGAGAACACTGAAGCTTTCTTT.

This chain joins TRBV7-9 and TRBJ2-3; D remains ambiguous. The CDR3 is 13 residues long. V lost 2 bases and J lost 3, with 6 bases in between. Germline V gives CDR1 SEHNR, CDR2 FQNEAQ (reference sequence). The CDR3 DNA reads TGTGCCAGCAGCTTACTCGAAACAGATACGCAGTATTTT. It translates to CASSLLETDTQYF.

The chain carries TRBV6-2 or TRBV6-3 and TRBJ2-4, with a possible D match to TRBD1 (5 bases). V lost 0 bases to trimming and J lost 1 base, with 13 bases between them. Germline V lookup: CDR1 MNHEY, CDR2 SVGEGT. The CDR3 covers 17 residues. For the CDR3, the DNA is TGTGCCAGCAGTTACTCAAGGGGATCCGTGGCCAAAAACATTCAGTACTTC. Its protein product is CASSYSRGSVAKNIQYF.

The rearrangement joins TRBV2 to TRBJ2-5, with a weak D call TRBD1 (5 bases). V was trimmed by 5 bases and J by 5 bases, leaving 12 bases between them. Germline CDR1 SNHLY, CDR2 FYNNEI. This CDR3 is built from 13 residues. The CDR3 protein is CASSRTSRETQYF. The DNA for the CDR3 is TGTGCCAGCAGTCGGACAAGTAGGGAGACCCAGTACTTC.

This clone was counted only a few times. The chain recombines TRBV18 with TRBJ1-2, with D maybe TRBD1 (6 bases). Germline loops: CDR1 KGHSH, CDR2 LQKENI. Between the trimmed V and J ends, which lost 4 bases and 0 bases, there was a span of 9 bases. The length of the CDR3 is 14 residues. The CDR3 DNA follows: TGTGCCAGCTCACGGGGGGCGTCTAACTATGGCTACACCTTC. Residues: CASSRGASNYGYTF.

The count of this clone is one. This chain uses TRBV11-2 with TRBJ1-2, with 10 bases identical to TRBD1. Germline-derived CDR1 and CDR2 are SGHAT and FQNNGV. CDR3 length equals 15 residues. With V trimmed by 5 bases and J by 4 bases, 7 bases remained unmatched. The CDR3 DNA follows: TGTGCCAGCAGCCTCTCCAGACAGGGGGCCTATGGCTACACCTTC. Translating it yields CASSLSRQGAYGYTF.

The genes are TRBV5-4 and TRBJ2-2; the D gene is possibly TRBD1 (5 bases). The CDR3 sequence is 17 residues long. In germline, CDR1 is SGHNT, CDR2 YYREEE (reference sequence). Trimming removed 0 bases at V and 1 base at J, with 13 bases between. The CDR3 sequence: CASSLARVTGNTGELFF. The CDR3 region has the DNA TGTGCCAGCAGCTTGGCCAGGGTAACAGGGAACACCGGGGAGCTGTTTTTT.

This clone was counted between two and nine times. V is TRBV4-3 and J is TRBJ2-7; 10 nucleotides line up with TRBD2. The germline gives CDR1 LGHNA, CDR2 YSLEER. The CDR3 has 16 amino acids. The V gene end was trimmed by 0 bases and the J gene end by 6 bases; junction bases not matched to a gene: 8. The CDR3 loop reads CASSQDRSGGAFEQYF. CDR3 coding DNA: TGCGCCAGCAGCCAAGATAGGAGCGGGGGGGCTTTCGAGCAGTACTTC.

The rearrangement uses TRBV11-2 and TRBJ1-5; the D is unclear. Germline V CDR1 and CDR2: SGHAT, FQNNGV. V lost 1 base and J lost 0, with 10 bases in between. This CDR3 has 16 residues. The CDR3 DNA sequence: TGTGCCAGCAGCTTAGGGCTGGGCTATAGCAATCAGCCCCAGCATTTT. It codes for CASSLGLGYSNQPQHF.

The genes are TRBV15 and TRBJ2-7; no definite D call. Trimming removed 0 bases at V and 0 bases at J, with 9 bases between. Germline-derived CDR1 and CDR2 are LNHNV and YYDKDF (reference sequence). The CDR3 spans 15 residues. CDR3: CATSRETVSSYEQYF. The DNA for the CDR3 is TGTGCCACCAGCAGAGAGACGGTGAGCTCCTACGAGCAGTACTTC.

The J gene is TRBJ1-6, the V gene TRBV5-6, with a weak D call TRBD1 (5 bases). The germline V gene encodes CDR1 SGHDT and CDR2 YYEEEE. Trimming shortened V by 4 bases and J by 3 bases, and 14 bases separated the two germline ends. The CDR3 consists of 16 residues. DNA for the CDR3: TGTGCCAGCAGCCCGGGGGGACCTGGCTATAATTCACCCCTCCACTTT. Translation gives CASSPGGPGYNSPLHF. The whole variable domain, remainder taken from reference TRBV5-6 and TRBJ1-6, is DAGVTQSPTHLIKTRGQQVTLRCSPKSGHDTVSWYQQALGQGPQFIFQYYEEEERQRGNFPDRFSGHQFPNYSSELNVNALLLGDSALYLCASSPGGPGYNSPLHFGNGTRLTVT.

The genes are TRBV6-5 and TRBJ2-1; 7 positions agree with TRBD2. CDR1 and CDR2 from the germline V gene are MNHEY and SVGAGI. The V segment lost 1 base and the J segment 5 bases; nucleotides outside the gene matches: 5. The CDR3 is 15 amino acids. CDR3 coding DNA: TGTGCCAGCAGTTACTTCCAGCGGGGTCACAATGAGCAGTTCTTC. Its translation is CASSYFQRGHNEQFF.

The chain combines TRBV7-2 with TRBJ2-5; 9 nucleotides line up with TRBD2. V lost 4 bases to trimming and J lost 3 bases; unmatched junction nucleotides: 3. The CDR3 totals 14 residues. Germline loops: CDR1 SGHTA, CDR2 FQGNSA. The CDR3 DNA sequence: TGTGCCAGCAGCTCACGACTAGCGGAAGAGACCCAGTACTTC. Translated: CASSSRLAEETQYF.

The V gene is TRBV19, the J gene TRBJ2-2, with TRBD2 matching 12 bases. CDR1 is LNHDA and CDR2 is SQIVND in the germline V gene (reference sequence). Trimming removed 7 bases from V and 4 bases from J; junction bases left unmatched: 10. CDR3 length: 17 residues. This chain's CDR3 is CASIAPRTSGVTGELFF. CDR3 DNA sequence: TGTGCCAGTATAGCCCCCCGGACTAGCGGGGTCACCGGGGAGCTGTTTTTT.

V is TRBV9 and J is TRBJ2-1; 7 bases match TRBD1. The CDR3 runs 15 residues. In germline, CDR1 is SGDLS, CDR2 YYNGEE. The V segment lost 3 bases and the J segment 2 bases; nucleotides outside the gene matches: 5. Here the CDR3 DNA reads TGTGCCAGCAGCGGAGACAGGGTGCCCTACAATGAGCAGTTCTTC. It codes for CASSGDRVPYNEQFF.

The chain joins TRBV19 to TRBJ1-6; possibly TRBD1 for D (6 bases). Germline loops: CDR1 LNHDA, CDR2 SQIVND (reference sequence). This CDR3 contains 17 residues. V lost 6 bases to trimming and J lost 5 bases, with 20 bases between them. The CDR3, as DNA: TGTGCCAGTAGCCCTAGGACAGCAAACAGCAATAATTCACCCCTCCACTTT. It codes for CASSPRTANSNNSPLHF. Looking up the rest from reference TRBV19 and TRBJ1-6 gives the full variable domain: DGGITQSPKYLFRKEGQNVTLSCEQNLNHDAMYWYRQDPGQGLRLIYYSQIVNDFQKGDIAEGYSVSREKKESFPLTVTSAQKNPTAFYLCASSPRTANSNNSPLHFGNGTRLTVT.

The sample holds a few counts of this clone. V usage is TRBV5-1 and J usage is TRBJ1-6; D not resolved. The CDR3 consists of 14 residues. Trimming left V 0 bases short and J 10 bases short, with 11 bases between. The germline CDR1 and CDR2 sequences are SGHRS and YFSETQ. The CDR3 DNA is TGCGCCAGCAGCTTGGCGGGGAGCGAATCACCCCTCCACTTT. Protein: CASSLAGSESPLHF.

The genes are TRBV4-3 and TRBJ1-5, with unresolved D. The germline V gene encodes CDR1 LGHNA and CDR2 YSLEER. The CDR3 contains 16 residues. V gave up 1 base and J gave up 0 bases, with 10 bases separating them. The chain's CDR3 is CASSQGAANSNQPQHF. CDR3 in DNA: TGCGCCAGCAGCCAAGGGGCCGCTAATAGCAATCAGCCCCAGCATTTT.

This clone was counted a few times. CDR3 nucleotides: TGTGCCAGCAGCGCAAACAATGAGCAGTTCTTC. Its translation: CASSANNEQFF. V gene TRBV7-3 combines with J gene TRBJ2-1; D gene unclear. The CDR3 totals 11 residues. Germline loops: CDR1 SGHTA, CDR2 FQGTGA. Trimming cost V 5 bases and J 5 bases, with 4 bases left between them.

V usage is TRBV30 and J usage is TRBJ2-5, with D possibly TRBD2 on 7 matching bases. Germline V CDR1 and CDR2: GTSNPN, SVGIG (reference sequence). Trimming left V 4 bases short and J 9 bases short, with 18 bases between. This CDR3 spans 13 amino acids. CDR3 DNA sequence: TGTGCCTGGATTGGGGGGGCCGCCGGTCCCCAGTACTTC. Translating gives CAWIGGAAGPQYF.